The present T cell receptor (beta chain) was sequenced within a study of T cell clones after liver transplantation (dated by TCRdb to about 2019). Study-level background: The samples were obtained from ITN030ST, a randomized trial that attempted immunosuppression withdrawal within 2 years after liver transplantation. After a pre-transplant mixed lymphocyte reaction, TCRbeta sequencing was used to pinpoint donor-reactive T cell clones, which were subsequently tracked in post-transplant blood. As an antigen-independent comparator for the donor-reactive sequences, third party-reactive TCRbeta sequences from pre-transplant MLRs were identified as well. Three of the eight recipients were HCV-positive; the others were transplanted for non-autoimmune, non-viral indications. No induction therapy was given to the subjects, and standard immunosuppression was administered until randomization at 12-24 months post-transplant. To count as tolerant, a recipient had to stay completely off immunosuppression for at least one year without liver enzymes climbing beyond twice the upper limit of normal. Blood samples were collected pre-transplant, then pre-randomization ahead of withdrawal, and finally post-randomization once withdrawal had either been completed or failed. The studied cohort comprised 8 liver transplant recipients, 3 classified as tolerant and 5 as non-tolerant. Beyond this particular receptor, the publication reports: Because allograft tissue specimens were not available, migration of donor-reactive T cells into the graft, rather than deletion, may have occurred. In 5 of 8 subjects, regardless of tolerance or HCV status, circulating donor-reactive CD4 TCRbeta sequences dropped significantly post-transplant. When repertoire turnover was taken into account, detection of donor-reactive sequences was significantly reduced in 7 of 8 subjects for CD4 and in 8 of 8 subjects for CD8. In a couple of subjects, low numbers of available donor cells limited the measurable donor-reactive repertoire. Donor-reactive sequences declined more than third party-reactive ones, suggesting partial antigen-specific deletion unrelated to withdrawal success. The conclusions were preliminary, being limited by small, heterogeneous patient numbers and by non-standardized post-transplant time points.

As to this clone: The target of this receptor is not known. The record has no base qualities; no much larger clone is one base away.

Unstimulated PBMCs, after thawing, were stained for CD3, CD4 and CD8 and then FACS-sorted into CD3+CD4+ and CD3+CD8+ populations. Randomization to immunosuppression withdrawal applied to every one of the 8 studied subjects. Genomic DNA was isolated with the Qiagen DNeasy Blood and Tissue Kit. There are 17 amino acids in the CDR3, from cysteine to phenylalanine inclusive. CDR3 DNA is the only sequence kept; it has 51 bases, read in frame from the first base. Based on the germline V gene, the CDR1 and CDR2 sequences are SGHTA and FQGTGA. Trimming costs V 2 bases and J 0 bases, and their ends lie 14 bases apart. Frozen genomic DNA underwent high-throughput TCRbeta CDR3 sequencing by immunoSEQ, including PCR amplification, mapping, bias correction and internal controls. The original methods were these. Productive rearrangements were kept, and unique TCRbeta sequences were defined by CDR3 nucleotide sequence plus V and J gene. Donor-reactive sequences required at least 5-fold expansion in CFSE-low cells versus unstimulated pre-transplant cells and at least 0.01% frequency. Per-subject minimum frequency thresholds, based on the lowest-template unstimulated sample, ensured at least 90% detection power. Jensen-Shannon divergence between the top 1000 TCRbeta sequences after and before transplant was used to measure repertoire turnover. Changes in detection of donor-reactive sequences were assessed with two-sided Fisher's exact tests. Entries here come from immuneACCESS through TCRdb and include only in-frame sequences with V and J called. Some clones fail to appear in such tables; in the studies checked, an unresolved V gene covers under half of the shortfall, and the cause of the remainder is unknown. That table gives V, J and clone size, and the DNA gave D and trimming. In this sample the table shows under 150,000 clones, 90% of which occur a single time. Around 0.83% of the sample lies in the top ten.

In this chain, TRBV7-3 is recombined with TRBJ2-1; the best D guess is TRBD2, with 6 bases matching. The clonotype comes from a human patient who received a liver transplant. After a transplant, some T cells may be of graft donor origin. The sequencing used CD4+ T cells from blood, collected 12 months after liver transplant. The CDR3 is CASSLLGLHSSYNEQFF. The DNA sequence is as follows: TGTGCCAGCAGCTTATTGGGACTCCATAGCTCCTACAATGAGCAGTTCTTC.